This T cell receptor beta chain was observed in a study of early T cells in non-severe SARS-CoV-2 infection. Regarding this clonotype: The antigen remains undetermined.

Whole-study results and caveats: VDJdb matches were skewed toward anti-spike CD8 T cell responses.

Germline V gene sequence: CDR1 DFQATT, CDR2 SNEGSKA (reference sequence). V shed 5 bases and J shed 3 bases, with 14 bases lying between them. This CDR3 is built from 14 residues. MiXCR was run by TCRdb on the 5' RACE reads, yielding one entry per CDR3 protein. The repertoire has approximately 70,000 distinct CDR3 sequences, about 5% of them found once; the top ten carry about 7%. The sequences come from whole blood, collected at baseline. The source is an adult who was a healthcare worker with PCR-confirmed SARS-CoV-2 infection or an uninfected control (not recorded which). The chain employs TRBV20-1 and TRBJ1-5; no reliable D call. CDR3: CSASTPGPNQPQHF. The CDR3 region has the DNA TGCAGTGCTTCGACGCCGGGCCCCAATCAGCCCCAGCATTTT.